The following is a TCR beta chain sequence with its context. This sample is drawn from a study of blood T cell repertoires in COVID-19. Participant ages covered roughly 18 to 89 years across 20 to 30 US areas. A case of COVID-19 had been met by exposed participants within 2 weeks before study entry. The table came from immunoSEQ multiplex PCR; TCRdb's copy has only in-frame clones and leaves some out. The sample shows about 270,000 clones, approximately 90% of them seen only once. The CDR3 length is 13 residues. Germline V lookup: CDR1 SGDLS, CDR2 YYNGEE. Trimming took off 4 bases at V and 8 bases at J, with 12 bases between the two ends.

V is TRBV9 and J is TRBJ2-2; D may be TRBD2 (6 bases). Sequencing was carried out using PBMCs or T cells enriched from blood (not recorded which). The sequence derives from a man between 40 and 49 years old who had been exposed to COVID-19. The CDR3 here is CASSTLARGELFF. The DNA of the CDR3 is TGTGCCAGCAGCACCCTAGCGAGGGGGGAGCTGTTTTTT.